The rows below give T cell receptor beta chains drawn from one sample of a study of blood T cell repertoires in COVID-19. The repertoire was sequenced with immunoSEQ multiplex PCR; TCRdb's copy has only in-frame clones and lacks some. The table lists 220,000 or so clones, under 90% of them singletons. Source material: peripheral blood. The receptors originated from a man aged 55 to 69 who had recovered from COVID-19. CDR3s include the opening cysteine and the closing phenylalanine or tryptophan.

v_gene,CDR3aa
TRBV7-2,CASSLSLASYEQYF
TRBV19,CASSLYWTGTGRPQHF
TRBV19,CASREGGAHIQYF
TRBV2,CASLRLAGGEETQYF
TRBV5-1,CASAETGTNSYEQYF
TRBV29-1,CSNQNRAVDEQYF
TRBV7-9,CASSPGTGGSDTQYF
TRBV7-3,CASSLKGAGEAFF
TRBV7-3,CASSLLGHGTEAFF
TRBV30,CAWSVRGTGFGYTF
TRBV4-2,CASSQSGGNNSPLHF
TRBV7-9,CASSLDVEGAFF